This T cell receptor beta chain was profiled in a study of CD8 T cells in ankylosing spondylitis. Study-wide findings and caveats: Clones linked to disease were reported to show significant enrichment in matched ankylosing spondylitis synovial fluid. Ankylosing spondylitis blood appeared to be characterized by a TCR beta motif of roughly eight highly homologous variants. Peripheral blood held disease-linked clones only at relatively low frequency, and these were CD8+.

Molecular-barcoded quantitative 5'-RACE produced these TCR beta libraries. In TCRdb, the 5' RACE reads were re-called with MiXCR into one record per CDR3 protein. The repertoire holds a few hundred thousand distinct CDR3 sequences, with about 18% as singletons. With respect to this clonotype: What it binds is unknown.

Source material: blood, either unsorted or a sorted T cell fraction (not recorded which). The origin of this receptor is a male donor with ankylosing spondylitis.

The CDR3 DNA sequence: TGTGCCAGCAGTTTGGGACTAGCGAATAACAATGAGCAGTTCTTC. Amino acids: CASSLGLANNNEQFF. The chain is built from TRBV28 and TRBJ2-1; 10 bases align to TRBD2. The CDR3 runs to 15 residues. The ends lost 3 bases at V and 5 bases at J; junction bases unmatched: 4. Germline V CDR1 and CDR2: MDHEN, SYDVKM.